The clone carrying this T cell receptor beta chain was counted only a few times. Its antigen is unknown. This record belongs to a study of T cell repertoires in cytomegalovirus infection. The V segment lost 2 bases and the J segment 6 bases; nucleotides outside the gene matches: 6. Germline V gives CDR1 SGHRS, CDR2 YFSETQ. The CDR3 sequence is 14 residues long. TCRdb independently ran MiXCR on the reads; one entry per CDR3 protein. This table holds some 800,000 distinct CDR3 sequences, about 27% found once. The chain couples TRBV5-1 to TRBJ1-2; 8 bases are shared with TRBD1. Sequenced material: cultured CD8+ T cells from PBMCs, taken from culture after CMV antigen stimulation. The TCR comes from a human donor in good health (CMV status not recorded). Some clones in this sample may be carry-over from other donors' samples. The CDR3 spells CASSLGQGEDGYTF. Written as DNA, the CDR3 is TGCGCCAGCAGCTTAGGACAGGGTGAGGATGGCTACACCTTC.